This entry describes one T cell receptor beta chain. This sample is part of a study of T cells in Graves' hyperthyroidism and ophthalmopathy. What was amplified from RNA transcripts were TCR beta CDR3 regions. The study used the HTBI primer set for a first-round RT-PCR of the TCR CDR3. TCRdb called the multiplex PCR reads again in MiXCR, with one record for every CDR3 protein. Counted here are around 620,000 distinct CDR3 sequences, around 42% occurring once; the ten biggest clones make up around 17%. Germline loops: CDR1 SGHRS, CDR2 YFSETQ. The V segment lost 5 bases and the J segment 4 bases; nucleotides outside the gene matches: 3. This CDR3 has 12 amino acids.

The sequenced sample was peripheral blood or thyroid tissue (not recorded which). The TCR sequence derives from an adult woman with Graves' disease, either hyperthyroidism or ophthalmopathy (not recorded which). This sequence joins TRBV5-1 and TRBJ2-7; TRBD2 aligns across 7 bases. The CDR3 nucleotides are TGCGCCAGCAGTGTCGGGAGGTACGAGCAGTACTTC. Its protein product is CASSVGRYEQYF.